This TCR beta chain appears in the sequencing data of a study of T cells in Graves' hyperthyroidism and ophthalmopathy. Amplification targeted TCR beta CDR3 regions from RNA transcripts. TCR CDR3 underwent first-round RT-PCR with the HTBI primer set. TCRdb re-analysed the multiplex PCR reads in MiXCR, keeping a single row per CDR3 protein. Among about 300,000 distinct CDR3 sequences listed, roughly 19% were seen once. This clonotype appeared a few times. The antigen is undetermined. Broader study findings: Ophthalmopathy got predicted by the model a median approximately 6.4 months before its onset. Among thyroid clonotypes expanded above 0.001, most also appeared in blood.

Germline V gives CDR1 LNHNV, CDR2 YYDKDF (reference sequence). The CDR3 is made up of 13 amino acids. Trimming removed 5 bases at V and 6 bases at J, with 10 bases between. The rearrangement links TRBV15 to TRBJ2-2; no firm D call. Sequenced sample: blood. The receptor's source is a middle-aged man with Graves' ophthalmopathy. CDR3 bases: TGTGCCACCAGCTCGATCGGTTCCGGGGAGCTGTTTTTT. This codes for CATSSIGSGELFF.